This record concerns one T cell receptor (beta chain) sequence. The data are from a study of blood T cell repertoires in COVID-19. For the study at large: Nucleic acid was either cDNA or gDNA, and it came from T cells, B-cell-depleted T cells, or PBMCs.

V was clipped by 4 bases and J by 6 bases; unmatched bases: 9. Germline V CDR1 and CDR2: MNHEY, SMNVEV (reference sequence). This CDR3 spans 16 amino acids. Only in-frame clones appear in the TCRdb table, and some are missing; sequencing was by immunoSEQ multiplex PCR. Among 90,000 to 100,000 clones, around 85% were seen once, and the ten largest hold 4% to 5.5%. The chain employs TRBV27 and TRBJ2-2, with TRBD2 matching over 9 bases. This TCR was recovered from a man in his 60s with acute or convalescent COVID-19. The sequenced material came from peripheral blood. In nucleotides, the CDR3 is TGTGCCAGCAGTTCCGCTAGCGGGAATTGGGCCGGGGAGCTGTTTTTT. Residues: CASSSASGNWAGELFF.